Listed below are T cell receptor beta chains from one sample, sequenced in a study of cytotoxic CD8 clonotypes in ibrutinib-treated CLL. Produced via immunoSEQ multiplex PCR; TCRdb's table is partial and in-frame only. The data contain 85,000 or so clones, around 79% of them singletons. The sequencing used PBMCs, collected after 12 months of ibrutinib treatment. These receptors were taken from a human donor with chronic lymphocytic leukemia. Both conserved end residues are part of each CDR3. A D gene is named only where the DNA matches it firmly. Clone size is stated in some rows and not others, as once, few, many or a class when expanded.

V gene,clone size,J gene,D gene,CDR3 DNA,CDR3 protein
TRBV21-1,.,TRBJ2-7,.,TGTGCCAGCAGCAAAGGATTGGCAGGGCCCCTGTACGAGCAGTACTTC,CASSKGLAGPLYEQYF
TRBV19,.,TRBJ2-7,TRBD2,TGTGCCAGCCCACGGGACGGGAGGGACGAGCAGTACTTC,CASPRDGRDEQYF
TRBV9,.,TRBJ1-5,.,TGTGCCAGCAGCCTAAGTGGGGGGGGTAATCAGCCCCAGCATTTT,CASSLSGGGNQPQHF
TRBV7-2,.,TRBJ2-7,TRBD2,TGTGCCAGCAGCGCCGGGGGACTAGCGGGAGACGAGCAGTACTTC,CASSAGGLAGDEQYF
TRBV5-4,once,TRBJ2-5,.,TGTGCCAGCAGCTTGCTTTCGGGAGTCCCACAAGAGACCCAGTACTTC,CASSLLSGVPQETQYF
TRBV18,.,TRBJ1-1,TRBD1,TGTGCCAGCTCGCCGACAGGGTCTTTCCGAATGAACACTGAAGCTTTCTTT,CASSPTGSFRMNTEAFF
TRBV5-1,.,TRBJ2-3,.,TGCGCCAGCAGCTTTCGGGGGAGACGGGCAGATACGCAGTATTTT,CASSFRGRRADTQYF
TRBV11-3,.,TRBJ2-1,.,TGTGCCAGCAGCCCCAGCGGTAGCTCCTACAATGAGCAGTTCTTC,CASSPSGSSYNEQFF
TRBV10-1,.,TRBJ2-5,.,TGCGCCAGCAGGTCCGGGGAGACCCAGTACTTC,CASRSGETQYF
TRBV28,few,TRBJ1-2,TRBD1,TGTGCCAGCAGCAAGCAGGGACAGGGCGATGGCTACACCTTC,CASSKQGQGDGYTF
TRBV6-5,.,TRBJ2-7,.,TGTGCCAGCAGTTACGGAGGGGGCACGTCCTACGAGCAGTACTTC,CASSYGGGTSYEQYF
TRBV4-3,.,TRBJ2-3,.,TGCGCCAGCAGCCAAGAAACCGCCGCGGCGAGCACAGATACGCAGTATTTT,CASSQETAAASTDTQYF
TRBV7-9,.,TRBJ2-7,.,TGTGCCAGCAGCTTAGGCAAACTAGGTTTGCCGTACTTC,CASSLGKLGLPYF
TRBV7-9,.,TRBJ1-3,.,TGTGCCAGCAGGCGATCCGGGACGGATGGAAACACCATATATTTT,CASRRSGTDGNTIYF
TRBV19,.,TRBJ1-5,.,TGTGCCAGTAGCGACAATCAGCCCCAGCATTTT,CASSDNQPQHF
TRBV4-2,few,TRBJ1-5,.,TGTGCCAGCAGCCAAGGGGGGCAGCCCCAGCATTTT,CASSQGGQPQHF
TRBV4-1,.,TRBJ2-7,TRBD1,TGCGCCAGCAGCCAAGAGGGCTGGGGACAGGGGGCCTACGAGCAGTACTTC,CASSQEGWGQGAYEQYF
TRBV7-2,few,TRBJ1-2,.,TGTGCCAGCAGCTCCCGGGGAGGGGTAAGGGGCTATGGCTACACCTTC,CASSSRGGVRGYGYTF
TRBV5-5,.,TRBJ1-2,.,TGTGCCAGCAGCACCACAGGGCCAAGCTACACCTTC,CASSTTGPSYTF
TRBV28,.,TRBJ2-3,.,TGTGCCAGCAGTCCCGGACCCACGGGTACGCAGTATTTT,CASSPGPTGTQYF
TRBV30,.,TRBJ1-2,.,TGTGCCTGGGAGGTCCCTTGGGGCTATGGCTACACCTTC,CAWEVPWGYGYTF
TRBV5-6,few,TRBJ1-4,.,TGTGCCAGCACCCGGGGGGGCGAAAAACTGTTTTTT,CASTRGGEKLFF
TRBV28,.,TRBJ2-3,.,TGTGCCAGCAGTTACAGGGATACGCAGTATTTT,CASSYRDTQYF
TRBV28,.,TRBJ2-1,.,TGTGCCAGCAGTTTGGTCCACGCCACCTCCTACAATGAGCAGTTCTTC,CASSLVHATSYNEQFF
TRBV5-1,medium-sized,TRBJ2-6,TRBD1,TGCGCCAGCAGCTTGGATGTGACAGGGTCGGGTGGGGCCAACGTCCTGACTTTC,CASSLDVTGSGGANVLTF
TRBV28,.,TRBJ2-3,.,TGTGCCAGCAGTTTATCGAGCCGGGGGGCGGATACGCAGTATTTT,CASSLSSRGADTQYF
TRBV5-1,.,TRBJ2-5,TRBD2,TGCGCCAGCAGCTTGGGGGTCCGACTAGCCCCGGGGGAGACCCAGTACTTC,CASSLGVRLAPGETQYF
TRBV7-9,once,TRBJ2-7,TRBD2,TGTGCCAGCAGCTCCTTAACAGGGCCTAGCGGGCCGGAATCCTACGAGCAGTACTTC,CASSSLTGPSGPESYEQYF
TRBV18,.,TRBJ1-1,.,TGTGCCACCGCACGAGATATGAACACTGAAGCTTTCTTT,CATARDMNTEAFF
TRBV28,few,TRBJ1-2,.,TGTGCCAGCAGTTTAGACAGTAACTATGGCTACACCTTC,CASSLDSNYGYTF
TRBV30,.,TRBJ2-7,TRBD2,TGTGCCTGGAGTGATGGCGGGGGGCCGAACGAGCAGTACTTC,CAWSDGGGPNEQYF
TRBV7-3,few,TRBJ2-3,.,TGTGCCAGCAGCTTAAGGTCCACCACAGATACGCAGTATTTT,CASSLRSTTDTQYF
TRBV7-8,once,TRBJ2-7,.,TGTGCCAGCAGCCCCAGCTCCTACGAGCAGTACTTC,CASSPSSYEQYF
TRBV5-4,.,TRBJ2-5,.,TGTGCCAGCAGCTTTCTGGAGACCCAGTACTTC,CASSFLETQYF
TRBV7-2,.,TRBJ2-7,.,TGTGCCAGCAGCCCGCAAAGGGGCCCCACCTACGAGCAGTACTTC,CASSPQRGPTYEQYF
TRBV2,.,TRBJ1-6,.,TGTGCCAGCAGTGTTTGGACAGAGTCACCCCTCCACTTT,CASSVWTESPLHF
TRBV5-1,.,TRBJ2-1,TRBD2,TGCGCCAGCGGCAAAGCGGGAGGTGGCAATGAGCAGTTCTTC,CASGKAGGGNEQFF
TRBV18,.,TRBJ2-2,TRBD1,TGTGCCAGCTCGCCGGGACAGGGGGCCGGGGAGCTGTTTTTT,CASSPGQGAGELFF
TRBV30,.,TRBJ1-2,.,TGTGCCTGGCCCCGCGGGACCGGGGGTGGCTACACCTTC,CAWPRGTGGGYTF
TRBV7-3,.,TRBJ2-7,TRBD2,TGTGCCAGCAGCTTGGGGGAGGGCTACGAGCAGTACTTC,CASSLGEGYEQYF
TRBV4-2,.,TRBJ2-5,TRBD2,TGTGCCAGCAGCCAAGGTGCCGGCCAAACGGGGGGGGAGACCCAGTACTTC,CASSQGAGQTGGETQYF
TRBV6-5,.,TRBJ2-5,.,TGTGCCAGCAGTTACTCGGTCAGGGCCCAAGAGACCCAGTACTTC,CASSYSVRAQETQYF
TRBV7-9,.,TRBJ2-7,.,TGTGCCAGCAGCTTAGGGGTGGGGACGGCCTACGAGCAGTACTTC,CASSLGVGTAYEQYF
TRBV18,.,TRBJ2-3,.,TGTGCCAGCTCCCTACAGAGAAAAAGCACAGATACGCAGTATTTT,CASSLQRKSTDTQYF
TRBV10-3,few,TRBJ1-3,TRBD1,TGTGCCATCAGACAGGGGAGCTCTGGAAACACCATATATTTT,CAIRQGSSGNTIYF
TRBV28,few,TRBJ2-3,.,TGTGCCGCCTCAGGGGGGGAAGATACGCAGTATTTT,CAASGGEDTQYF
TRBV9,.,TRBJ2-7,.,TGTGCCAGCAGCGTAGAGGGGACGGGCGGTCAGTGGCAGTACTTC,CASSVEGTGGQWQYF
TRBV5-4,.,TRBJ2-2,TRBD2,TGTGCCAGCAGCCATTATACGGGACTAGCGTTTACCGGGGAGCTGTTTTTT,CASSHYTGLAFTGELFF
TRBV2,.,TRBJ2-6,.,TGTGCCAGCAGTGCGGGTTTTCCCTCTGGGGCCAACGTCCTGACTTTC,CASSAGFPSGANVLTF
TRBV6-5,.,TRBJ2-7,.,TGTGCCAGCAGTTACTCGGGGCAGATCGGCTACGAGCAGTACTTC,CASSYSGQIGYEQYF
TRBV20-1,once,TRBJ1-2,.,TGCAGTGCCCTCGGGGGGGGCTACACCTTC,CSALGGGYTF
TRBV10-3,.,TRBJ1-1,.,TGTGCCATCAGTGCCGTACAGGGCACTGAAGCTTTCTTT,CAISAVQGTEAFF
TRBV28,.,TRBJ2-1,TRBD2,TGTGCCAGCAGCCCGGGACAGGGGAGGACTAGCGGGGGGAACAATGAGCAGTTCTTC,CASSPGQGRTSGGNNEQFF
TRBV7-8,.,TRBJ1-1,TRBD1,TGTGCCAGCGCCCTCCAGGGGGCGGACACTGAAGCTTTCTTT,CASALQGADTEAFF
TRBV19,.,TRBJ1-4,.,TGTGCCAGTAGGACCCGAGGACCCAATGAAAAACTGTTTTTT,CASRTRGPNEKLFF
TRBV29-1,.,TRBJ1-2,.,TGCAGCACCGGGGGGGGCTATGGCTACACCTTC,CSTGGGYGYTF